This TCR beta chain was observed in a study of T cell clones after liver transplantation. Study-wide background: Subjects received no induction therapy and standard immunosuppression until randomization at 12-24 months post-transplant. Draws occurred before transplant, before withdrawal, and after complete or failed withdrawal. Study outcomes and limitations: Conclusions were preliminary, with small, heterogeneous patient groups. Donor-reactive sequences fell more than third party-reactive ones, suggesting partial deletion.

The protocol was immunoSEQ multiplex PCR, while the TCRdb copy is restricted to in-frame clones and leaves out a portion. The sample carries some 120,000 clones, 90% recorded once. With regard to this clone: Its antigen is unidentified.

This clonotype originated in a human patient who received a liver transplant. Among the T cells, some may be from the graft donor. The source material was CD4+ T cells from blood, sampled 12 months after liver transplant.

This chain's CDR3 is CASSSIDGEETQYF. The CDR3 DNA follows: TGCGCCAGCAGCTCGATAGACGGAGAAGAGACCCAGTACTTC. The rearrangement joins TRBV5-1 to TRBJ2-5; D is unresolved. CDR1 and CDR2 from the germline V gene are SGHRS and YFSETQ. V was clipped by 3 bases and J by 3 bases, with 12 bases between them. CDR3 length: 14 residues.